This TCR beta chain comes out of a study of regulatory T cells in long-lasting Graves disease. Study results and caveats: TRBV28, TRBJ1-2 and TRBJ2-5 were segments that persistent disease favored.

Germline CDR1 SGHRS, CDR2 YFSETQ. V lost 3 bases and J 6 bases, leaving 10 bases between the germline ends. This CDR3 has 13 residues. Assembly of TCR beta libraries relied on iRepertoire HTBI primers together with Arm-PCR of CDR3 regions. Via MiXCR, TCRdb re-called the multiplex PCR reads, giving one row per CDR3 protein. The sample has fewer than 650,000 distinct CDR3 sequences, approximately 15% seen once; the top ten hold 18%. Noted time point: newly diagnosed GD, antithyroid drugs for less than 3 months. From RNA extracted from PBMCs, the TCR library was made. This clonotype was counted many times. The antigen remains undetermined. The data were also submitted as part of a second study, on T cells in Graves' hyperthyroidism and ophthalmopathy. That paper notes: Absence of ophthalmopathy progression within 18 months defined stable Graves' hyperthyroidism. Blood also held most thyroid clonotypes expanded beyond 0.001.

Sequenced here: peripheral blood mononuclear cells (PBMCs), sampled at new diagnosis, from a patient treated with antithyroid drugs. The sequence was obtained from a woman aged 25 to 45 with Graves disease. The chain links TRBV5-1 to TRBJ2-1; unclear D gene. Here the CDR3 DNA reads TGCGCCAGCAGCTCGACCTTAGTCAATGAGCAGTTCTTC. Amino acid sequence: CASSSTLVNEQFF.